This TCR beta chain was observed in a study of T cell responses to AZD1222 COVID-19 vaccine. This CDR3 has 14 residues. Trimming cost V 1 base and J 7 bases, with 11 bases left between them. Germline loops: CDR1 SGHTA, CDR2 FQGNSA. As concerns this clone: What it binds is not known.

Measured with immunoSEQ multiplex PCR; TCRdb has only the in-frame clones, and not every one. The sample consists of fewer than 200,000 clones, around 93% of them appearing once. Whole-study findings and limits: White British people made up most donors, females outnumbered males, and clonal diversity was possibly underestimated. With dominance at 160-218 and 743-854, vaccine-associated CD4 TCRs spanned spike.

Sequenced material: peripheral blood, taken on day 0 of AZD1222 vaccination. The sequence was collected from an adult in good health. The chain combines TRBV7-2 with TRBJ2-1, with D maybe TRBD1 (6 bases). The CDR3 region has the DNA TGTGCCAGCAGCTTAGTTACAGGGTGGAATGAGCAGTTCTTC. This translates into CASSLVTGWNEQFF.